What follows are 10 T cell receptor beta chains derived from one specimen sequenced in a study of CD8 T cells in ankylosing spondylitis. Antigens for these TCRs are unknown. Notes on the study in general: A motif in TCR beta, a set of fewer than ten highly homologous variants, appeared characteristic of ankylosing spondylitis blood.

TCRdb reanalysed the 5' RACE reads using MiXCR and keeps one entry per CDR3 protein. Among roughly 400,000 distinct CDR3 sequences listed, approximately 20% were seen once. The sequencing input was blood, either unsorted or a sorted T cell fraction (not recorded which). These receptors were taken from a male donor with ankylosing spondylitis.

There are a few counts of this clonotype. The V gene is TRBV11-2, the J gene TRBJ2-4, with TRBD1 matching over 7 bases. Looked up from germline, CDR1 is SGHAT and CDR2 is FQNNGV. J lost 6 bases, V lost 5 bases, and 7 bases had no gene match. This CDR3 has 14 residues. The CDR3: CASSVRQGVNIQYF. For the CDR3, the DNA is TGTGCCAGCAGCGTGAGACAGGGTGTAAACATTCAGTACTTC.

The V and J genes are TRBV15 and TRBJ1-1; TRBD1 might be the D (5 bases). Looked up from germline, CDR1 is LNHNV and CDR2 is YYDKDF (reference sequence). V lost 0 bases and J 8 bases, leaving 7 bases between the germline ends. CDR3 length equals 12 residues. The CDR3 reads CATSRDGGEAFF. The CDR3, as DNA: TGTGCCACCAGCAGAGATGGGGGGGAAGCTTTCTTT. Together with reference TRBV15 and TRBJ1-1, the CDR3 gives the full variable domain: DAMVIQNPRYQVTQFGKPVTLSCSQTLNHNVMYWYQQKSSQAPKLLFHYYDKDFNNEADTPDNFQSRRPNTSFCFLDIRSPGLGDTAMYLCATSRDGGEAFFGQGTRLTVV.

The chain couples TRBV25-1 to TRBJ2-7; possibly TRBD1 or TRBD2 for D (5 bases each). The germline V gene has CDR1 MGHDK and CDR2 SYGVNS. The V end lost 7 bases, the J end lost 2 bases, and 15 bases lay between the germline ends. The CDR3 covers 14 residues. The CDR3, as DNA: TGTGCCAGCATGGGACGGGCTGAGACCTACGAGCAGTACTTC. Its translation: CASMGRAETYEQYF.

This clonotype was observed a handful of times. This chain connects TRBV28 to TRBJ2-3; D is uncertain. This CDR3 contains 14 residues. Germline-derived CDR1 and CDR2 are MDHEN and SYDVKM. V dropped 5 bases and J dropped 1 base, with 10 bases sitting between them. The CDR3 sequence: CASSRQSGTDTQYF. CDR3 in DNA: TGTGCCAGCAGTCGTCAAAGCGGCACAGATACGCAGTATTTT. The entire variable domain, with the rest obtained from reference TRBV28 and TRBJ2-3, is as follows: DVKVTQSSRYLVKRTGEKVFLECVQDMDHENMFWYRQDPGLGLRLIYFSYDVKMKEKGDIPEGYSVSREKKERFSLILESASTNQTSMYLCASSRQSGTDTQYFGPGTRLTVL.

This chain connects TRBV7-2 to TRBJ2-7; TRBD1 or TRBD2 may be the D gene (5 bases each). This CDR3 has 15 residues. Germline assignment: CDR1 SGHTA and CDR2 FQGNSA. The V end was cut by 0 bases, the J end by 4 bases, with 13 bases between. The CDR3 DNA sequence: TGTGCCAGCAGCTTAGCGGGGGATGGTGTATACGAGCAGTACTTC. It is translated as CASSLAGDGVYEQYF.

In its sample, this clonotype was seen a few times. The chain uses TRBV4-1 and TRBJ2-1; the match to TRBD2 covers 9 bases. The CDR3 covers 16 residues. Trimming removed 5 bases from V and 3 bases from J; junction bases left unmatched: 8. Germline V gene sequence: CDR1 MGHRA, CDR2 YSYEKL. The CDR3 sequence: CASSLSGTSSYNEQFF. The CDR3 region has the DNA TGCGCCAGCAGCTTATCCGGGACTAGCAGCTACAATGAGCAGTTCTTC.

V usage is TRBV7-8 and J usage is TRBJ2-2; 7 bases map to TRBD1. J lost 6 bases, V lost 5 bases, and 3 bases had no gene match. Germline assignment: CDR1 SGHVS and CDR2 FQNEAQ. The CDR3 is 13 residues long. CDR3 in amino acids: CASSADRAGELFF. The DNA for the CDR3 is TGTGCCAGCAGCGCCGACAGGGCCGGGGAGCTGTTTTTT.

This clonotype was picked up a small number of times. V is TRBV7-8 and J is TRBJ1-1; 9 nucleotides line up with TRBD1. Trimming at V came to 6 bases and at J to 8 bases, leaving 13 bases not matched to a gene. This CDR3 region has 15 residues. Germline V CDR1 and CDR2: SGHVS, FQNEAQ. For the CDR3, the DNA is TGTGCCAGCAGTTCCTTGACAGGGGGGATTGGAGAAGCTTTCTTT. It yields the protein CASSSLTGGIGEAFF.

This clonotype was detected only a few times. The J gene is TRBJ1-1, the V gene TRBV18; no reliable D call. V shed 3 bases and J shed 2 bases, with 16 bases lying between them. This CDR3 comprises 16 residues. The germline V gene has CDR1 KGHSH and CDR2 LQKENI. The CDR3 sequence is CASSPGREVRNTEAFF. The CDR3 DNA is TGTGCCAGCTCACCGGGGAGGGAGGTGAGAAACACTGAAGCTTTCTTT.

The chain couples TRBV19 to TRBJ2-4; D possibly corresponds to TRBD1 (5 bases). The CDR3 consists of 14 residues. Trimming stripped 3 bases from V and 8 bases from J, with 14 bases between. Germline-derived CDR1 and CDR2 are LNHDA and SQIVND (reference sequence). The CDR3 is CASSMVGERDIQYF. The CDR3 nucleotides read TGTGCCAGTAGTATGGTAGGGGAAAGGGACATTCAGTACTTC.